This T cell receptor (beta chain) stems from a study of T-cell memory formation after mild COVID-19. Overall study results and limits: Those CD4+ clones that contracted were mainly in CM and EM (CD8+ ones in EMRA).

Each CDR3 protein is one row after TCRdb ran MiXCR on the 5' RACE reads. The profile shows about 210,000 distinct CDR3 sequences, 10% to 13% of them singletons. With regard to this clonotype: What it binds is unknown.

Germline lookup yields CDR1 DFQATT and CDR2 SNEGSKA (reference sequence). The V gene end was trimmed by 6 bases and the J gene end by 4 bases; junction bases not matched to a gene: 17. CDR3 length: 18 amino acids. Material for sequencing was PBMCs or a T cell subset sorted from them (not recorded which). The clonotype comes from a young man who had mild COVID-19 (a few samples of this study predate the infection). Cell type and time point are not known. The chain combines TRBV20-1 with TRBJ2-2; TRBD1 aligns across 10 bases. CDR3 loop: CSAPHLGQGTSGTGELFF. The CDR3 coding sequence is TGCAGTGCCCCACACCTGGGACAGGGGACTTCGGGCACCGGGGAGCTGTTTTTT.